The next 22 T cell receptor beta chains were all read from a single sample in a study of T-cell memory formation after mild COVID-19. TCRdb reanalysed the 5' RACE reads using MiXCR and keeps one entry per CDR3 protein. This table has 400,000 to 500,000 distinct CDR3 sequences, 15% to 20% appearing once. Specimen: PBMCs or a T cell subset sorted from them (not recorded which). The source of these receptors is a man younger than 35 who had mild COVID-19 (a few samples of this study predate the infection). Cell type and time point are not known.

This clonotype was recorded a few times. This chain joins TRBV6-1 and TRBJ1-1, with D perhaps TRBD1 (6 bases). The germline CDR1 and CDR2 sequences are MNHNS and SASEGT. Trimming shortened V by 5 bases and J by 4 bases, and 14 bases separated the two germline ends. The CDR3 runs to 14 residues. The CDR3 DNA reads TGTGCCAGCAGTCTGACAGGAATTTTCACTGAAGCTTTCTTT. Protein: CASSLTGIFTEAFF.

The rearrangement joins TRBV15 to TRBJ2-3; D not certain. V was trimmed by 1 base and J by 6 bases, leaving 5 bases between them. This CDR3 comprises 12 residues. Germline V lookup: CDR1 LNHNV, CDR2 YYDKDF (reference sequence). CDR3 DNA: TGTGCCACCAGCAGAGCATGGGATACGCAGTATTTT. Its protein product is CATSRAWDTQYF.

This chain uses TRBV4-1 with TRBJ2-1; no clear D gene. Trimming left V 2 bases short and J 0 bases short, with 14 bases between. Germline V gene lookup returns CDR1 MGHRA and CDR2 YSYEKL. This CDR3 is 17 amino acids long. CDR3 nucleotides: TGCGCCAGCAGCCAAAACACTATTACCAGCTCCTACAATGAGCAGTTCTTC. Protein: CASSQNTITSSYNEQFF.

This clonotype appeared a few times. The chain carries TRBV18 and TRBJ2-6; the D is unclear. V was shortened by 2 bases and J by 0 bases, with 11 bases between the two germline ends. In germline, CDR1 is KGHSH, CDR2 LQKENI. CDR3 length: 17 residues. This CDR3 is CASSPSRHLSGANVLTF. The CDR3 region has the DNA TGTGCCAGCTCACCAAGTCGGCACCTCTCTGGGGCCAACGTCCTGACTTTC.

The CDR3 coding sequence is TGTGCCAGCAGCTTACGGGACTCGGTGGCAGATACGCAGTATTTT. It codes for CASSLRDSVADTQYF. V is TRBV7-3 and J is TRBJ2-3, with D possibly matching TRBD2 (6 bases). Trimming shortened V by 2 bases and J by 4 bases, and 13 bases separated the two germline ends. Germline values: CDR1 SGHTA, CDR2 FQGTGA. The CDR3 runs to 15 residues.

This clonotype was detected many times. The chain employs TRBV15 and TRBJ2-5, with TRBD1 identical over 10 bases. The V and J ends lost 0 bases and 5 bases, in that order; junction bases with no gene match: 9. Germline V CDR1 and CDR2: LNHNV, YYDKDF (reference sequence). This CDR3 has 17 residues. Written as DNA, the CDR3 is TGTGCCACCAGCAGAGATTATCCCGGGACAGGGGATGAGACCCAGTACTTC. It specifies CATSRDYPGTGDETQYF.

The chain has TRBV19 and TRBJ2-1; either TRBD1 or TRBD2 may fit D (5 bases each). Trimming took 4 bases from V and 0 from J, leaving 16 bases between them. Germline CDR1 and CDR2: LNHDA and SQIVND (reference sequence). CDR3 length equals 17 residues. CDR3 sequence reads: CASSKGRTQSSYNEQFF. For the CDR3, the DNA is TGTGCCAGTAGTAAGGGACGGACGCAAAGCTCCTACAATGAGCAGTTCTTC.

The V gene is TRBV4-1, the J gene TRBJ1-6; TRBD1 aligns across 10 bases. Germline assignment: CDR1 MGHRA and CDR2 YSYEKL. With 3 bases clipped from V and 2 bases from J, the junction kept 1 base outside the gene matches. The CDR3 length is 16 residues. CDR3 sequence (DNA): TGCGCCAGCAGCCAGACAGGGGGCCCCTATAATTCACCCCTCCACTTT. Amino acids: CASSQTGGPYNSPLHF.

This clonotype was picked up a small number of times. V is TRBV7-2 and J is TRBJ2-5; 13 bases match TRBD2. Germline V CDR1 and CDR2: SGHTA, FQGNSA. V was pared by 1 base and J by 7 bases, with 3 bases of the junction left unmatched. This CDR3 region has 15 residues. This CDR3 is CASSLDGTSGVTQYF. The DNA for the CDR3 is TGTGCCAGCAGCTTAGATGGGACTAGCGGGGTGACCCAGTACTTC.

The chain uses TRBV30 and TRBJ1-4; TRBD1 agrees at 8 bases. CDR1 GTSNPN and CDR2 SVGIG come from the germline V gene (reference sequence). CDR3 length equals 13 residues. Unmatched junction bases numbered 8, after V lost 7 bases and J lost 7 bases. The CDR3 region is CAFGQGSTEKLFF. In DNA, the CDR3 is TGTGCCTTCGGACAGGGAAGTACTGAAAAACTGTTTTTT.

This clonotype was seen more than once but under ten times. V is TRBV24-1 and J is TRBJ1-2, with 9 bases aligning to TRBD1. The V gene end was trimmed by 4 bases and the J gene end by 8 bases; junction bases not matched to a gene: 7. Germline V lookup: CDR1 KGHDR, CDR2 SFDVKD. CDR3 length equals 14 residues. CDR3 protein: CATSDGQGTRGYTF. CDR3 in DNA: TGTGCCACCAGTGACGGACAGGGGACTCGGGGCTACACCTTC.

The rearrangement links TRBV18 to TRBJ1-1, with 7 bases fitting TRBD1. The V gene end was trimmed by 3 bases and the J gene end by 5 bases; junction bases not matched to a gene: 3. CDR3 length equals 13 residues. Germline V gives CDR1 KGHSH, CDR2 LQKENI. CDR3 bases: TGTGCCAGCTCACCGGGACAGTGGACTGAAGCTTTCTTT. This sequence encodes CASSPGQWTEAFF. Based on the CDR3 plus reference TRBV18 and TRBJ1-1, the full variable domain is NAGVMQNPRHLVRRRGQEARLRCSPMKGHSHVYWYRQLPEEGLKFMVYLQKENIIDESGMPKERFSAEFPKEGPSILRIQQVVRGDSAAYFCASSPGQWTEAFFGQGTRLTVV.

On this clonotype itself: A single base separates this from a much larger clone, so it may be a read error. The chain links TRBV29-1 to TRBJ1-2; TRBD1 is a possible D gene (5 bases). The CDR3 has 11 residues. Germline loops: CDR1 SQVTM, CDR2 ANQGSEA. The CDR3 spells CISDGTYGYTF. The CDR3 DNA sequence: TGCATCTCGGACGGGACCTATGGCTACACCTTC.

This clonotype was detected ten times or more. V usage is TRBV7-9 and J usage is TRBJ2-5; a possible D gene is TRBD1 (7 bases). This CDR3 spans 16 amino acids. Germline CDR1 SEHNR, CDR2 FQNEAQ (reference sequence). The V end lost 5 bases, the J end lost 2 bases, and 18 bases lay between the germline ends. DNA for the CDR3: TGTGCCAGCAGCCGAAGGAGGGGGCAAAGGCAAGAGACCCAGTACTTC. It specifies CASSRRRGQRQETQYF. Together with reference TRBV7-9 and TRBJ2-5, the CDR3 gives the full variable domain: DTGVSQNPRHKITKRGQNVTFRCDPISEHNRLYWYRQTLGQGPEFLTYFQNEAQLEKSRLLSDRFSAERPKGSFSTLEIQRTEQGDSAMYLCASSRRRGQRQETQYFGPGTRLLVL.

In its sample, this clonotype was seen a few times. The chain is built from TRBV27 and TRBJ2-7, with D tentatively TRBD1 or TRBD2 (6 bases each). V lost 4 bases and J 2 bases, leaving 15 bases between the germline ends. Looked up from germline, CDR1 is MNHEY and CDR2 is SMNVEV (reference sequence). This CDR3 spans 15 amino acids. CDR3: CASSWGAGATYEQYF. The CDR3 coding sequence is TGTGCCAGCAGTTGGGGGGCAGGAGCTACCTACGAGCAGTACTTC.

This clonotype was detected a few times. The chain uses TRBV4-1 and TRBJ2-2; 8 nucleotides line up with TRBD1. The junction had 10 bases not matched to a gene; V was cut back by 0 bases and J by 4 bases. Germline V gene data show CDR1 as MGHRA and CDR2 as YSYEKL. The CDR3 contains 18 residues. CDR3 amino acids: CASSQEGFQGASTGELFF. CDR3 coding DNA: TGCGCCAGCAGCCAAGAGGGTTTCCAGGGGGCGAGCACCGGGGAGCTGTTTTTT.

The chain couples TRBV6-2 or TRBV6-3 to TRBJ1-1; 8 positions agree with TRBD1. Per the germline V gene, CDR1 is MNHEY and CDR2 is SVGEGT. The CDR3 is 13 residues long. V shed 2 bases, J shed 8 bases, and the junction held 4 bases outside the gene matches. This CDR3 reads CASSYTTGGEAFF. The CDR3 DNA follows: TGTGCCAGCAGTTACACCACAGGGGGGGAAGCTTTCTTT.

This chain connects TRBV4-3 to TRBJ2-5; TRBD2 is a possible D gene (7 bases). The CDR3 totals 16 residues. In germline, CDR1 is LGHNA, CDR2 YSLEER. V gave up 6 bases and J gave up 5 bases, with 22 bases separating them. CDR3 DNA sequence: TGCGCCAGCAGTCGAGGGGGGGCCCGGGTAGGGGAGACCCAGTACTTC. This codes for CASSRGGARVGETQYF.

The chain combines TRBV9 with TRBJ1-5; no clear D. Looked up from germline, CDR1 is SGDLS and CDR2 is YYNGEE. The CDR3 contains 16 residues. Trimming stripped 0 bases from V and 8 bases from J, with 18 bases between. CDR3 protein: CASSVGLGPPGEPQHF. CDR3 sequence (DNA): TGTGCCAGCAGCGTAGGGCTGGGCCCACCGGGTGAGCCCCAGCATTTT.

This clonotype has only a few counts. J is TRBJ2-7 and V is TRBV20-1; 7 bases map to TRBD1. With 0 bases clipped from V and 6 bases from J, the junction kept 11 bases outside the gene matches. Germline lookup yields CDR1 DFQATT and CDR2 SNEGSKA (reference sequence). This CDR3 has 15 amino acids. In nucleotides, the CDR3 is TGCAGTGCTAGAGATCTGGGACAGCCGGCCCGCGAGCAGTACTTC. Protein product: CSARDLGQPAREQYF.

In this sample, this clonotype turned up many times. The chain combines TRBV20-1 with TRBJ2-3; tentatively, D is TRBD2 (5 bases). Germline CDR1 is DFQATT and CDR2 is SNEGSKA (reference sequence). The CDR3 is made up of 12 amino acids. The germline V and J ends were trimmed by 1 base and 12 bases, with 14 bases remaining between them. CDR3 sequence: CSARVSGTLQYF. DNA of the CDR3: TGCAGTGCTAGAGTGTCGGGAACTTTACAGTATTTT.

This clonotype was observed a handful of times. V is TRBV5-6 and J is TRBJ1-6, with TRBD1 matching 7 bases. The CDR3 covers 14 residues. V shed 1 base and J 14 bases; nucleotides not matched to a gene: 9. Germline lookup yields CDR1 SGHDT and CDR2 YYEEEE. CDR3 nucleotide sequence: TGTGCCAGCAGCTTGATCCAGGGGGTCCGATCCCTCCACTTT. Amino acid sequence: CASSLIQGVRSLHF. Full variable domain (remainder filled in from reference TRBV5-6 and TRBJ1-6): DAGVTQSPTHLIKTRGQQVTLRCSPKSGHDTVSWYQQALGQGPQFIFQYYEEEERQRGNFPDRFSGHQFPNYSSELNVNALLLGDSALYLCASSLIQGVRSLHFGNGTRLTVT.